The next 23 T cell receptor beta chains were all read from a single sample in a study of T-cell memory formation after mild COVID-19. MiXCR, applied by TCRdb to the 5' RACE reads, yields one record per CDR3 protein. The table lists around 400,000 distinct CDR3 sequences, approximately 24% of them singletons. Source material: PBMCs or a T cell subset sorted from them (not recorded which). These receptors originate from an adult woman who had mild COVID-19 (a few samples of this study predate the infection). Cell type and time point are not known.

This clonotype appeared many times. The genes are TRBV6-5 and TRBJ2-7, with TRBD1 identical over 11 bases. Trimming took 2 bases from V and 3 from J; bases not matched to a gene: 0. CDR3 length equals 14 residues. Germline CDR1 is MNHEY and CDR2 is SVGAGI. CDR3 sequence reads: CASSYGTGGYEQYF. CDR3 bases: TGTGCCAGCAGTTACGGGACAGGGGGCTACGAGCAGTACTTC.

This clonotype was observed at least ten times. The genes are TRBV12-3 or TRBV12-4 and TRBJ2-7; D is unclear. Trimming left V 1 base short and J 3 bases short, with 7 bases between. This CDR3 region has 13 residues. CDR3 sequence reads: CASSLDPFYEQYF. CDR3 coding DNA: TGTGCCAGCAGTTTAGACCCGTTCTACGAGCAGTACTTC.

This clonotype showed up just a few times. This rearrangement joins TRBV28 to TRBJ2-1, with 7 bases identical to TRBD2. With V trimmed by 3 bases and J by 4 bases, 3 bases remained unmatched. There are 14 residues in the CDR3. From germline, CDR1 is MDHEN and CDR2 SYDVKM. The CDR3, as DNA: TGTGCCAGCAGTTTCTGGGGGGGGTACAATGAGCAGTTCTTC. It yields the protein CASSFWGGYNEQFF.

The V gene is TRBV11-2, the J gene TRBJ2-7; possibly TRBD2 for D (7 bases). Germline loops: CDR1 SGHAT, CDR2 FQNNGV. The V and J ends lost 2 bases and 4 bases respectively, with 18 bases between them. CDR3 length equals 16 residues. The CDR3 bases are TGTGCCAGCAGCTTAACCTCCGTCGGGGGGCGGTACGAGCAGTACTTC. Translated: CASSLTSVGGRYEQYF.

In this sample, this clonotype turned up a few times. The CDR3 here is CASSPPLVGHARVYEQYF. The CDR3 coding sequence is TGTGCCAGCAGCCCCCCATTAGTGGGACACGCTCGAGTTTACGAGCAGTACTTC. The chain recombines TRBV7-9 with TRBJ2-7; tentatively, D is TRBD1 (6 bases). The CDR3 loop spans 18 amino acids. V was pared by 5 bases and J by 4 bases, with 27 bases between. Germline V CDR1 and CDR2: SEHNR, FQNEAQ (reference sequence).

This chain uses TRBV12-3 or TRBV12-4 with TRBJ1-1, with unresolved D. Trimming removed 3 bases from V and 0 bases from J, with 14 bases in between. The CDR3 has 16 amino acids. CDR3 residues: CASSFTAGALNTEAFF. The CDR3 DNA reads TGTGCCAGCAGTTTTACGGCAGGAGCCCTGAACACTGAAGCTTTCTTT.

The V call is TRBV27, the J call TRBJ1-2; D might be TRBD1 (6 bases). CDR3 length equals 14 residues. V lost 10 bases, J lost 8 bases, and 23 bases lay in between. Germline loops: CDR1 MNHEY, CDR2 SMNVEV (reference sequence). The CDR3 here is CATSTHQGLRGYTF. The CDR3 DNA sequence: TGTGCCACGTCGACCCATCAGGGGCTCAGGGGCTACACCTTC.

This clonotype was detected a few times. The CDR3 coding sequence is TGTGCCTGGGGACTAGCGGGAAGATTAGATGAGCAGTTCTTC. This encodes CAWGLAGRLDEQFF. This rearrangement joins TRBV30 to TRBJ2-1; the match to TRBD2 covers 12 bases. J lost 8 bases, V lost 5 bases, and 7 bases had no gene match. The V gene's germline CDR1 is GTSNPN and CDR2 SVGIG (reference sequence). The CDR3 totals 14 residues.

The chain's CDR3 is CASSARQGIQKLFF. The CDR3 nucleotides are TGTGCCAGCAGTGCTCGACAGGGGATACAAAAACTGTTTTTT. The chain uses TRBV25-1 and TRBJ1-4; 8 bases line up with TRBD1. With V trimmed by 4 bases and J by 9 bases, 7 bases remained unmatched. The germline CDR1 and CDR2 sequences are MGHDK and SYGVNS. The CDR3 spans 14 residues.

This clonotype was counted between two and nine times. J is TRBJ2-5 and V is TRBV24-1, with 10 bases aligning to TRBD1. The trim removed 3 bases at V and 5 bases at J, leaving 11 bases unmatched. The CDR3 has 17 amino acids. CDR1 is KGHDR and CDR2 is SFDVKD in the germline V gene. This chain's CDR3 is CATSDPAWDRGFETQYF. CDR3 nucleotide sequence: TGTGCCACCAGTGATCCAGCCTGGGACAGGGGTTTCGAGACCCAGTACTTC.

The CDR3 DNA is TGTGCCAGCAGTCAATCGGGGGGGGGAGGCGAGCAGTACTTC. Protein sequence: CASSQSGGGGEQYF. The rearrangement links TRBV12-3 or TRBV12-4 to TRBJ2-7, with 8 bases matching TRBD2. Trimming removed 5 bases from V and 6 bases from J; junction bases left unmatched: 9. The CDR3 totals 14 residues.

This clonotype was picked up a small number of times. The V and J genes are TRBV10-3 and TRBJ2-5; 8 positions agree with TRBD2. Germline V CDR1 and CDR2: ENHRY, SYGVKD. This CDR3 spans 17 amino acids. J lost 5 bases, V lost 3 bases, and 14 bases had no gene match. The CDR3 DNA reads as TGTGCCATCAGTGATGGAGGCGGGGGGCTACCCGGGGAGACCCAGTACTTC. Translation: CAISDGGGGLPGETQYF.

The chain recombines TRBV29-1 with TRBJ1-1; 9 positions agree with TRBD1. Germline loops: CDR1 SQVTM, CDR2 ANQGSEA. The V segment lost 7 bases and the J segment 4 bases; nucleotides outside the gene matches: 7. This CDR3 is built from 13 residues. The CDR3 nucleotides read TGCAGCGCTGATAAGACAGGGGGCACTGAAGCTTTCTTT. Translated: CSADKTGGTEAFF.

The V gene is TRBV6-5, the J gene TRBJ2-3; 10 bases agree with TRBD2. The CDR3 loop spans 16 amino acids. The germline gives CDR1 MNHEY, CDR2 SVGAGI. J lost 2 bases, V lost 2 bases, and 4 bases had no gene match. The DNA of the CDR3 is TGTGCCAGCAGTTACACACTAGCGGGGCTCACAGATACGCAGTATTTT. Its translation is CASSYTLAGLTDTQYF.

In this sample, this clonotype turned up a few times. V usage is TRBV7-9 and J usage is TRBJ1-2; D might be TRBD1 (5 bases). This CDR3 is built from 13 residues. CDR1 is SEHNR, CDR2 FQNEAQ, per germline (reference sequence). The V and J ends lost 4 bases and 6 bases respectively, with 12 bases between them. The CDR3 region is CASSSRGGDGYTF. CDR3 nucleotides: TGTGCCAGCAGCTCGAGGGGAGGGGATGGCTACACCTTC. The full variable domain, its missing parts supplied by reference TRBV7-9 and TRBJ1-2, is DTGVSQNPRHKITKRGQNVTFRCDPISEHNRLYWYRQTLGQGPEFLTYFQNEAQLEKSRLLSDRFSAERPKGSFSTLEIQRTEQGDSAMYLCASSSRGGDGYTFGSGTRLTVV.

This clonotype has only a few counts. The chain uses TRBV20-1 and TRBJ1-6; 9 bases fit TRBD1. Germline V gene sequence: CDR1 DFQATT, CDR2 SNEGSKA (reference sequence). J was trimmed by 7 bases and V by 6 bases; bases with no gene match: 7. The CDR3 sequence is 14 residues long. Here the CDR3 reads CSALQGAGNSPLHF. The CDR3 bases are TGCAGTGCATTACAGGGGGCTGGGAATTCACCCCTCCACTTT.

The rearrangement uses TRBV29-1 and TRBJ2-6; no clear D. Trimming left V 8 bases short and J 0 bases short, with 14 bases between. CDR3 length equals 15 residues. CDR1 and CDR2 from the germline V gene are SQVTM and ANQGSEA. CDR3 amino acids: CSFSDRFSGANVLTF. CDR3 DNA sequence: TGCAGCTTCAGTGATAGGTTCTCTGGGGCCAACGTCCTGACTTTC.

This rearrangement joins TRBV27 to TRBJ2-7; weak D call: TRBD2 (6 bases). Trimming cost V 4 bases and J 3 bases, with 16 bases left between them. Germline values: CDR1 MNHEY, CDR2 SMNVEV (reference sequence). CDR3 length: 15 amino acids. The CDR3 coding sequence is TGTGCCAGCAGTTCACCACTAGCCGACTTCTACGAGCAGTACTTC. This translates into CASSSPLADFYEQYF.

The chain carries TRBV4-2 and TRBJ2-3; 9 bases align to TRBD2. There are 17 residues in the CDR3. Losses at the gene ends were 0 bases for V and 8 bases for J; bases not matched to a gene: 12. Germline CDR1 reads LGHNA; CDR2 reads YNFKEQ. As DNA, the CDR3 is TGTGCCAGCAGCCAAGATAGAGAGCTAGCGGGGTGGATTACGCAGTATTTT. Amino acid sequence: CASSQDRELAGWITQYF.

The chain recombines TRBV4-1 with TRBJ2-5; D may match TRBD1 or TRBD2 (5 bases each). The CDR3 extends over 17 amino acids. The germline CDR1 and CDR2 sequences are MGHRA and YSYEKL. V was shortened by 0 bases and J by 1 base, with 15 bases between the two germline ends. Here the CDR3 reads CASSQDHPGPLQETQYF. The CDR3 nucleotides read TGCGCCAGCAGCCAAGATCATCCGGGGCCACTCCAAGAGACCCAGTACTTC.

This clonotype was detected a few times. This chain connects TRBV20-1 to TRBJ2-1, with D unclear. The V end was cut by 1 base, the J end by 9 bases, with 13 bases between. The CDR3 loop spans 13 amino acids. Looked up from germline, CDR1 is DFQATT and CDR2 is SNEGSKA (reference sequence). The CDR3 coding sequence is TGCAGTGCTAGAGGTGCGCGCCCAGGTGAGCAGTTCTTC. Its translation: CSARGARPGEQFF.

This sequence joins TRBV12-3 or TRBV12-4 and TRBJ1-2; the D gene is possibly TRBD1 (5 bases). With 7 bases removed from V and 2 bases from J, the gap between germline ends came to 14 bases. The CDR3 is made up of 14 amino acids. The CDR3 here is CASTPGLDNYGYTF. CDR3 coding DNA: TGTGCCAGCACCCCGGGACTGGACAACTATGGCTACACCTTC.

This clonotype was seen ten or more times. This chain connects TRBV9 to TRBJ1-2; D remains unclear. Per the germline V gene, CDR1 is SGDLS and CDR2 is YYNGEE. The V end was cut by 0 bases, the J end by 7 bases, with 16 bases between. The CDR3 has 15 residues. The CDR3 DNA follows: TGTGCCAGCAGCGTAGGGAGTGAGTCTTTTGGTGGCTACACCTTC. Encoded protein: CASSVGSESFGGYTF. Filled out from reference TRBV9 and TRBJ1-2, the complete variable domain reads DSGVTQTPKHLITATGQRVTLRCSPRSGDLSVYWYQQSLDQGLQFLIQYYNGEERAKGNILERFSAQQFPDLHSELNLSSLELGDSALYFCASSVGSESFGGYTFGSGTRLTVV.